This T cell receptor (beta chain) was profiled in a study of cytomegalovirus exposure and HLA in healthy donors. The donors were part of the validation cohort of over a hundred subjects. That cohort was separate from the first cohort, which comprised 500 to 850 subjects. To note about this clone: Its antigen is still unknown.

Clones were sequenced by immunoSEQ multiplex PCR, and TCRdb holds only the in-frame ones, with some missing. This table holds roughly 120,000 clones, roughly 89% found once. Study outcomes and limitations: Most TCR sequences proved rare, with some public TCRs found in many donors. Cytomegalovirus-associated TCR beta chains were listed, numbering approximately 150. In the 130 or so validation repertoires, 94% of cluster scores exceeded 0, per a later analysis.

The specimen was PBMCs. The receptor was isolated from a man aged 30 to 45 in good health and CMV-seronegative.

The CDR3 coding sequence is TGTGCCAGCAGCTTACGAGAGTCACGCCTGGAGACCCAGTACTTC. It codes for CASSLRESRLETQYF. The chain uses TRBV11-1 and TRBJ2-5; D is uncertain. From germline, CDR1 is SGHAT and CDR2 FQDESV (reference sequence). The V gene lost 2 bases and the J gene lost 5 bases, with 15 bases spanning the gap. The CDR3 loop spans 15 amino acids.